This T cell receptor (beta chain) was profiled in a study of blood T cells in healthy people across ages. The authors ran a second PCR of roughly 6 to 12 cycles using a sample-barcoded 5' primer and a J-beta primer mix. Template switching added a 12-random-nucleotide identifier to every cDNA molecule. Via MiXCR, TCRdb re-called the 5' RACE reads, giving one row per CDR3 protein. The table records about 1.1 million distinct CDR3 sequences, more than 30% of them present only once. The donors, healthy Caucasians from Russia, were aged 6 to 90. A few counts support this clonotype. The CDR3 covers 15 residues. Trimming took off 3 bases at V and 11 bases at J, with 22 bases between the two ends. Germline CDR1 reads MGHDK; CDR2 reads SYGVNS.

This receptor was taken from a young man in good health. The specimen sequenced was blood. The chain couples TRBV25-1 to TRBJ2-5; D assignment may be TRBD1 or TRBD2 (5 bases each). The DNA for the CDR3 is TGTGCCAGCAGTGAGCACGGGACCGGGGCTGGAGAGCAGTACTTC. Translation gives CASSEHGTGAGEQYF.